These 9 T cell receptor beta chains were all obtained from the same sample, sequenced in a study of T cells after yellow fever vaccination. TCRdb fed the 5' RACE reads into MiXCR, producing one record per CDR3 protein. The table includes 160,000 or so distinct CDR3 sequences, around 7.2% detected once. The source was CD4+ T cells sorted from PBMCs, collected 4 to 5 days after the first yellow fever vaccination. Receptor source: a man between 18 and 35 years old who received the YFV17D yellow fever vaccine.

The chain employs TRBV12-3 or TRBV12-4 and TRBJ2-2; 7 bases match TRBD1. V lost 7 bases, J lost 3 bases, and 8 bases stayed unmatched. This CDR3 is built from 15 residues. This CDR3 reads CASIAGTAYTGELFF. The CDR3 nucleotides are TGTGCCAGCATTGCCGGGACAGCCTACACCGGGGAGCTGTTTTTT.

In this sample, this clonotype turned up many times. CDR3: CASSRWTLVYEQYF. CDR3 nucleotides: TGTGCCAGCAGCCGCTGGACCCTGGTCTACGAGCAGTACTTC. The chain joins TRBV3-1 to TRBJ2-7; D call uncertain. Germline CDR1 LGHDT, CDR2 YNNKEL (reference sequence). CDR3 length equals 14 residues. The germline V and J ends were trimmed by 4 bases and 3 bases, with 13 bases remaining between them.

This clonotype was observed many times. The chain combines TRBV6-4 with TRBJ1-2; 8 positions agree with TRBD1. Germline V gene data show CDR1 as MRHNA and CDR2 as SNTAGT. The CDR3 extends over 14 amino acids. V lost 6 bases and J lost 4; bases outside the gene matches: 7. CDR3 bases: TGTGCCAGCAGCGCCGAGCAGGGGGCCTATGGCTACACCTTC. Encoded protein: CASSAEQGAYGYTF.

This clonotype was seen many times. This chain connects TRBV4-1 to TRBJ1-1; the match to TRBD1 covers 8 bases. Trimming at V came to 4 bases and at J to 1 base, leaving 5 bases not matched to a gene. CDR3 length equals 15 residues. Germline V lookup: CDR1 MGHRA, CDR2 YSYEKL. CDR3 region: CASSPGDRGNTEAFF. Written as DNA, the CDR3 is TGCGCCAGCAGCCCCGGTGACAGGGGGAACACTGAAGCTTTCTTT.

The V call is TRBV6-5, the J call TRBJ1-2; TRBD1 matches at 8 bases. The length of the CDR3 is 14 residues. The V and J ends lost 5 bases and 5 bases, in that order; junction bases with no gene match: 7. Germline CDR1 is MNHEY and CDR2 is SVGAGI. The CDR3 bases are TGTGCCAGCAGTACCCCACAGGGGGATTATGGCTACACCTTC. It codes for CASSTPQGDYGYTF.

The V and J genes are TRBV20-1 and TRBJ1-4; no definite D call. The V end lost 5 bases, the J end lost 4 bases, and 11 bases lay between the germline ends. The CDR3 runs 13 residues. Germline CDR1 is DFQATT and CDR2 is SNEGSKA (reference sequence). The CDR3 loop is CSAVVPLNEKLFF. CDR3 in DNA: TGCAGTGCTGTAGTACCGCTTAATGAAAAACTGTTTTTT.

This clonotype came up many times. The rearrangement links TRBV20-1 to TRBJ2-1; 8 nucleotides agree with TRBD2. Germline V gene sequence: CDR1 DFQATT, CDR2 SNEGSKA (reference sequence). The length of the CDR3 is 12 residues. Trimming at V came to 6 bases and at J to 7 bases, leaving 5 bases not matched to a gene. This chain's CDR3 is CSARGGRNEQFF. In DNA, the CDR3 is TGCAGTGCCCGGGGGGGGAGGAATGAGCAGTTCTTC.

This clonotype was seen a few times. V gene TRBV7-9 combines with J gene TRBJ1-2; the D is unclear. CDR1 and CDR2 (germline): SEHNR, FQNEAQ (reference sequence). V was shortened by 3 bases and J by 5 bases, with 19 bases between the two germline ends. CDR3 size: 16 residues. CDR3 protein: CASSLGGPVRAYGYTF. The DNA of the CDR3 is TGTGCCAGCAGCTTGGGTGGGCCAGTTCGCGCGTATGGCTACACCTTC.

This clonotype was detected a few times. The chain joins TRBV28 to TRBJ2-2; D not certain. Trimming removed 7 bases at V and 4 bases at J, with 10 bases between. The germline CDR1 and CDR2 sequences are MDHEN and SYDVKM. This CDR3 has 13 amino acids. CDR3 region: CASTPLATGELFF. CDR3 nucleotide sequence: TGTGCCAGCACCCCTTTGGCCACCGGGGAGCTGTTTTTT.